This entry describes one T cell receptor (beta chain). Its antigen remains unknown. The CDR3 is made up of 14 amino acids. Germline values: CDR1 LGHDT, CDR2 YNNKEL (reference sequence). Deletions cut 6 bases from V and 4 bases from J, with 12 bases between. These data originate in a study of regulatory T cells in long-lasting Graves disease. Study overall: It was over 5 years of antithyroid drugs, with positive TSH receptor antibodies, that meant persistent Graves' disease. Overall study findings and caveats: Limited samples may have lowered accuracy.

Described time point: persistent/refractory GD, antithyroid drugs over 5 years with positive TRAb. Making the TCR library involved RNA that had been extracted from PBMCs. Through Arm-PCR of CDR3 regions and iRepertoire HTBI primers, TCR beta libraries were built. Each CDR3 protein is one row after TCRdb ran MiXCR on the multiplex PCR reads. The table lists approximately 350,000 distinct CDR3 sequences, approximately 25% of them singletons. Here the sequenced sample was peripheral blood mononuclear cells (PBMCs), taken when the disease was refractory, from a patient treated with antithyroid drugs. The chain uses TRBV3-1 and TRBJ2-2; D is uncertain. This clonotype was obtained from a woman in her thirties or forties with Graves disease. CDR3 bases: TGTGCCAGCAGTTACACGCGAAGCACCGGGGAGCTGTTTTTT. This sequence encodes CASSYTRSTGELFF.